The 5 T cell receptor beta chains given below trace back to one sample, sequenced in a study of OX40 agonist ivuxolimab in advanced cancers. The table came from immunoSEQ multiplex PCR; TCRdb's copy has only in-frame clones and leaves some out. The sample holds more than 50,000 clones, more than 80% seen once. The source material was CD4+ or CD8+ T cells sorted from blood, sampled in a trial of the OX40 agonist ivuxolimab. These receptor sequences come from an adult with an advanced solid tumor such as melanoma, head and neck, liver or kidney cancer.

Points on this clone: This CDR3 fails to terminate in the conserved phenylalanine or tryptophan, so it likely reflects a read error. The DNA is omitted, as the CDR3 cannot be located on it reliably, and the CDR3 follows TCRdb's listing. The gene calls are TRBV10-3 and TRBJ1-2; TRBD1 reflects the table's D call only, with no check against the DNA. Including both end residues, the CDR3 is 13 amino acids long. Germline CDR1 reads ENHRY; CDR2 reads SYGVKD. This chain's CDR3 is CAISESPGQGPKY.

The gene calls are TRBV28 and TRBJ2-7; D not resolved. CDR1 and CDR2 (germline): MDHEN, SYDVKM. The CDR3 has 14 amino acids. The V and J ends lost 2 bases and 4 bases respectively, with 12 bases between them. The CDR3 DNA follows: TGTGCCAGCAGTTTACTACAGATTGGGTACGAGCAGTACTTC. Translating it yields CASSLLQIGYEQYF.

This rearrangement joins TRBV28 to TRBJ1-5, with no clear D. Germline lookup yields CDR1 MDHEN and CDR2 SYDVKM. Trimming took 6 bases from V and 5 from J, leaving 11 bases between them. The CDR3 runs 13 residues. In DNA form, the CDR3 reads TGTGCCAGCAGCGCAGGTGTCGATCAGCCCCAGCATTTT. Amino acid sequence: CASSAGVDQPQHF.

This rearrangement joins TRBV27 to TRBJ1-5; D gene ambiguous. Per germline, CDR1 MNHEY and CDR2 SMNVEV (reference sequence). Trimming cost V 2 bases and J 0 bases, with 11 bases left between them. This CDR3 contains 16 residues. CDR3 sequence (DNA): TGTGCCAGCAGTTTAGCCAGCCCTTATAGCAATCAGCCCCAGCATTTT. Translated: CASSLASPYSNQPQHF.

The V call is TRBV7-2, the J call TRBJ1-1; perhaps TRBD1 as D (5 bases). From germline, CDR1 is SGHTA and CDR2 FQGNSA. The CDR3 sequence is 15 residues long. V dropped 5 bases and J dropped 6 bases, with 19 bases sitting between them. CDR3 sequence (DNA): TGTGCCAGCAGCCAAGGGGATTCGGGGAGAGCTGAAGCTTTCTTT. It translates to CASSQGDSGRAEAFF. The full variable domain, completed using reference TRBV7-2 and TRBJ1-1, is GAGVSQSPSNKVTEKGKDVELRCDPISGHTALYWYRQSLGQGLEFLIYFQGNSAPDKSGLPSDRFSAERTGGSVSTLTIQRTQQEDSAVYLCASSQGDSGRAEAFFGQGTRLTVV.